This entry lists 27 T cell receptor beta chains sequenced from one sample in a study of Ad26.COV2.S vaccination and SARS-CoV-2 variants. Assay: immunoSEQ multiplex PCR; the TCRdb copy retains only in-frame clones and omits some. The sample holds roughly 320,000 clones, around 85% seen once. The treatment was: around 19 received Ad26.COV2.S at low or high dose, single or two shots; about 5 received placebo; per-sample allocation not given. Repertoires come from day 63 after the first vaccine or placebo injection. Material: peripheral blood, obtained in a trial of Ad26.COV2.S vaccine versus placebo. These receptors were taken from a person aged 18 to 65 who received the Ad26.COV2.S COVID-19 vaccine or a placebo.

This rearrangement joins TRBV16 to TRBJ1-6, with 9 bases that match TRBD1. Per the germline V gene, CDR1 is KGHSY and CDR2 is FQNENV. The CDR3 is 15 residues long. After removal of 2 bases from V and 8 bases from J, the junction contained 4 bases not matched to a gene. The DNA of the CDR3 is TGTGCCAGCAGCCAAGCCGGGACAGGGTATTCACCCCTCCACTTT. Translated: CASSQAGTGYSPLHF.

The V gene is TRBV28, the J gene TRBJ2-7; D possibly corresponds to TRBD1 (6 bases). V gave up 3 bases and J gave up 4 bases, with 25 bases separating them. The CDR3 covers 18 residues. Germline loops: CDR1 MDHEN, CDR2 SYDVKM. CDR3 coding DNA: TGTGCCAGCAGTTTGGACAGAGCTGGGGGCCCCCCAAGATACGAGCAGTACTTC. As protein: CASSLDRAGGPPRYEQYF.

The chain recombines TRBV27 with TRBJ2-7; unclear D gene. CDR1 and CDR2 (germline): MNHEY, SMNVEV (reference sequence). V was cut by 2 bases and J by 6 bases, with 17 bases left in between. CDR3 length: 15 residues. CDR3: CASSLTYSYPAEQYF. CDR3 nucleotides: TGTGCCAGCAGTTTAACCTACAGCTACCCAGCCGAGCAGTACTTC.

The V call is TRBV6-5, the J call TRBJ2-5; no definite D call. The ends were cut back, 7 bases at V and 1 base at J, with 10 bases in the middle. This CDR3 has 13 residues. The germline V gene has CDR1 MNHEY and CDR2 SVGAGI. The CDR3 DNA is TGTGCCAGCAAGAAGTCGTCCCAAGAGACCCAGTACTTC. This translates into CASKKSSQETQYF.

The chain joins TRBV6-5 to TRBJ1-1; D may be TRBD1 (6 bases). V lost 4 bases and J 4 bases, leaving 13 bases between the germline ends. The CDR3 extends over 14 amino acids. Germline V lookup: CDR1 MNHEY, CDR2 SVGAGI. CDR3 coding DNA: TGTGCCAGCAGTTTCGACAGGTACGTCACTGAAGCTTTCTTT. Translating it yields CASSFDRYVTEAFF.

This chain uses TRBV7-6 with TRBJ1-3, with D possibly TRBD1 on 6 matching bases. The germline V and J ends were trimmed by 5 bases and 4 bases, with 15 bases remaining between them. The CDR3 contains 15 residues. Germline assignment: CDR1 SGHVS and CDR2 FNYEAQ. The CDR3 spells CASSLTGPTGNTIYF. The CDR3 DNA follows: TGTGCCAGCAGCCTTACAGGGCCGACGGGAAACACCATATATTTT.

A single count supports this clone. The chain links TRBV4-1 to TRBJ2-7; 9 bases map to TRBD2. V dropped 4 bases and J dropped 0; count of bases not matched to a gene: 4. The CDR3 length is 15 residues. Germline-derived CDR1 and CDR2 are MGHRA and YSYEKL. The CDR3: CASSPAGGGSYEQYF. In DNA, the CDR3 is TGCGCCAGCAGCCCCGCGGGGGGGGGCTCCTACGAGCAGTACTTC.

The chain has TRBV7-9 and TRBJ2-7; D is possibly TRBD1 (6 bases). This CDR3 contains 16 residues. The germline V gene encodes CDR1 SEHNR and CDR2 FQNEAQ (reference sequence). V was shortened by 4 bases and J by 0 bases, with 16 bases between the two germline ends. The CDR3 bases are TGTGCCAGCAGCTCTCAGACAGGTCTAAGCTCCTACGAGCAGTACTTC. Residues: CASSSQTGLSSYEQYF.

This clone was seen only once. The chain has TRBV4-1 and TRBJ2-5; 10 bases agree with TRBD2. Losses at the gene ends were 0 bases for V and 5 bases for J; bases not matched to a gene: 9. The CDR3 has 17 amino acids. Germline values: CDR1 MGHRA, CDR2 YSYEKL. The CDR3 loop is CASSQDPAGGPRETQYF. The DNA for the CDR3 is TGCGCCAGCAGCCAAGATCCAGCGGGGGGGCCCCGGGAGACCCAGTACTTC.

The genes are TRBV3-1 (or the pseudogene TRBV3-2) and TRBJ2-7; D uncertain. This CDR3 contains 12 residues. Germline V gene lookup returns CDR1 LGHDT and CDR2 YNNKEL (reference sequence). Trimming left V 3 bases short and J 3 bases short, with 6 bases between. CDR3 sequence (DNA): TGTGCCAGCAGCCATGGTGGCTACGAGCAGTACTTC. Its translation is CASSHGGYEQYF.

The chain combines TRBV7-9 with TRBJ1-3; D is perhaps TRBD1 (5 bases). Per the germline V gene, CDR1 is SEHNR and CDR2 is FQNEAQ (reference sequence). V was pared by 5 bases and J by 2 bases, with 13 bases between. The CDR3 has 15 residues. The CDR3 coding sequence is TGTGCCAGCAGCCGTCGGGGCCCAACTGGAAACACCATATATTTT. It specifies CASSRRGPTGNTIYF. Using reference TRBV7-9 and TRBJ1-3 for the parts outside the CDR3, the full variable domain is DTGVSQNPRHKITKRGQNVTFRCDPISEHNRLYWYRQTLGQGPEFLTYFQNEAQLEKSRLLSDRFSAERPKGSFSTLEIQRTEQGDSAMYLCASSRRGPTGNTIYFGEGSWLTVV.

CDR3 nucleotide sequence: TGTGCCAGCAGTCCTTCCAGGGGGGCCTACAATGAGCAGTTCTTC. Its translation: CASSPSRGAYNEQFF. The chain is built from TRBV6-5 and TRBJ2-1, with D maybe TRBD1 (7 bases). The CDR3 is 15 residues long. V gave up 5 bases and J gave up 2 bases, with 13 bases separating them. Looked up from germline, CDR1 is MNHEY and CDR2 is SVGAGI.

The chain has TRBV5-6 and TRBJ2-3, with D tentatively TRBD1 (6 bases). The CDR3 consists of 15 residues. Germline values: CDR1 SGHDT, CDR2 YYEEEE. The ends were cut back, 0 bases at V and 4 bases at J, with 12 bases in the middle. CDR3 protein: CASSLVGRGSDTQYF. CDR3 bases: TGTGCCAGCAGCTTGGTCGGCAGGGGTTCAGATACGCAGTATTTT.

The chain uses TRBV4-2 and TRBJ2-5; D is uncertain. CDR3 length equals 15 residues. Deletions cut 0 bases from V and 4 bases from J, with 12 bases between. Germline V lookup: CDR1 LGHNA, CDR2 YNFKEQ. The CDR3 loop reads CASSQDLGIRETQYF. CDR3 DNA: TGTGCCAGCAGCCAAGACTTGGGTATTCGAGAGACCCAGTACTTC.

The chain couples TRBV27 to TRBJ2-2, with D perhaps being TRBD1 or TRBD2 (6 bases each). CDR1 is MNHEY, CDR2 SMNVEV, per germline (reference sequence). This CDR3 is built from 14 residues. V shed 5 bases and J shed 3 bases, with 10 bases lying between them. The CDR3 nucleotides are TGTGCCAGCAGTGCGGGACACCACACCGGGGAGCTGTTTTTT. Translation gives CASSAGHHTGELFF.

The chain uses TRBV10-3 and TRBJ2-7; either TRBD1 or TRBD2 may supply D (5 bases each). Per germline, CDR1 ENHRY and CDR2 SYGVKD. Trimming shortened V by 7 bases and J by 3 bases, and 16 bases separated the two germline ends. The CDR3 runs 14 residues. The CDR3: CAITGEGIYYEQYF. The CDR3 bases are TGTGCCATCACTGGAGAGGGGATTTACTACGAGCAGTACTTC.

This chain joins TRBV6-5 and TRBJ1-1, with 9 bases identical to TRBD1. The junction had 8 bases not matched to a gene; V was cut back by 4 bases and J by 5 bases. The germline CDR1 and CDR2 sequences are MNHEY and SVGAGI. The CDR3 sequence is 15 residues long. The CDR3 region has the DNA TGTGCCAGCAGTTCCCGGACAGGGGCTTGGACTGAAGCTTTCTTT. Amino acid sequence: CASSSRTGAWTEAFF.

CDR3 protein: CAISEDRGGTGELFF. CDR3 DNA sequence: TGTGCCATCAGTGAAGACAGGGGAGGGACCGGGGAGCTGTTTTTT. The chain employs TRBV10-3 and TRBJ2-2, with a weak D call TRBD1 (8 bases). The CDR3 length is 15 residues. The ends were cut back, 3 bases at V and 5 bases at J, with 13 bases in the middle. Germline-derived CDR1 and CDR2 are ENHRY and SYGVKD.

The sample holds a few counts of this clone. The V call is TRBV28, the J call TRBJ1-6; perhaps TRBD1 as D (6 bases). V dropped 2 bases and J dropped 9 bases, with 14 bases sitting between them. The CDR3 is 15 amino acids. Per the germline V gene, CDR1 is MDHEN and CDR2 is SYDVKM. Here the CDR3 DNA reads TGTGCCAGCAGTTTACAACAGGGAGACGGTTCACCCCTCCACTTT. It specifies CASSLQQGDGSPLHF.

This chain joins TRBV7-2 and TRBJ2-6; tentatively, D is TRBD1 (5 bases). V lost 5 bases and J 2 bases, leaving 10 bases between the germline ends. From germline, CDR1 is SGHTA and CDR2 FQGNSA. This CDR3 has 15 amino acids. CDR3 sequence reads: CASSQGQAGANVLTF. DNA for the CDR3: TGTGCCAGCAGCCAAGGACAAGCTGGGGCCAACGTCCTGACTTTC.

Many counts were recorded for this clone. This chain joins TRBV7-2 and TRBJ1-1; D might be TRBD1 (5 bases). CDR3 length equals 13 residues. V lost 7 bases to trimming and J lost 10 bases, with 19 bases between them. The V gene's germline CDR1 is SGHTA and CDR2 FQGNSA. The CDR3 nucleotides read TGTGCCAGCACCCTGTACGGGGCTAGTGGAGCTTTCTTT. Translation: CASTLYGASGAFF.

This clone was recorded a few times. V gene TRBV7-3 combines with J gene TRBJ1-1; 7 nucleotides align to TRBD1. V lost 4 bases, J lost 3 bases, and 8 bases stayed unmatched. Germline values: CDR1 SGHTA, CDR2 FQGTGA. The CDR3 totals 15 residues. The CDR3 is CASSSPDRKDTEAFF. CDR3 DNA: TGTGCCAGCAGCTCCCCGGACAGGAAGGACACTGAAGCTTTCTTT.

This CDR3 reads CASSQDSTYEQYF. CDR3 bases: TGCGCCAGCAGCCAAGACTCCACCTACGAGCAGTACTTC. The chain combines TRBV4-1 with TRBJ2-7; D call uncertain. Germline assignment: CDR1 MGHRA and CDR2 YSYEKL. This CDR3 has 13 residues. V was cut by 0 bases and J by 2 bases, with 5 bases left in between.

V gene TRBV24-1 combines with J gene TRBJ2-7; D call uncertain. Trimming took off 4 bases at V and 1 base at J, with 7 bases between the two ends. The CDR3 extends over 13 amino acids. Germline loops: CDR1 KGHDR, CDR2 SFDVKD. As DNA, the CDR3 is TGTGCCACCAGTGACCGTCCGTCCTACGAGCAGTACTTC. It specifies CATSDRPSYEQYF.

V and J are TRBV5-1 and TRBJ2-2; 8 bases are a match to TRBD1. Looked up from germline, CDR1 is SGHRS and CDR2 is YFSETQ. The CDR3 covers 15 residues. The trim removed 2 bases at V and 5 bases at J, leaving 5 bases unmatched. The CDR3 region has the DNA TGCGCCAGCAGCTTTGGACAGGGTGAGACCGGGGAGCTGTTTTTT. It is translated as CASSFGQGETGELFF.

The V call is TRBV14, the J call TRBJ2-6, with D perhaps given as TRBD1 or TRBD2 (5 bases each). V lost 4 bases and J lost 4, with 14 bases in between. Germline lookup yields CDR1 SGHDN and CDR2 FVKESK. The CDR3 has 16 residues. DNA for the CDR3: TGTGCCAGCAGCCTTGTCCGGGGCCCCGGGGCCAACGTCCTGACTTTC. Protein sequence: CASSLVRGPGANVLTF.

The gene calls are TRBV5-1 and TRBJ2-2, with 7 bases lining up with TRBD1. CDR1 SGHRS and CDR2 YFSETQ come from the germline V gene. The CDR3 runs 14 residues. V lost 3 bases and J lost 6; bases outside the gene matches: 5. CDR3 DNA: TGCGCCAGCAGCTCAAACACAGGGGCCGGGGAGCTGTTTTTT. This gives the protein CASSSNTGAGELFF.